These 5 T cell receptor beta chains share one sample of origin, sequenced in a study of T cell responses to AZD1222 COVID-19 vaccine. Only in-frame clones appear in the TCRdb table, and some are missing; sequencing was by immunoSEQ multiplex PCR. This table has about 72,000 clones, around 87% appearing once. Sequencing was performed on peripheral blood, taken on day 0 of AZD1222 vaccination. The receptor set was obtained from an adult in good health.

V and J are TRBV7-2 and TRBJ1-6; the D gene is possibly TRBD1 (5 bases). The CDR3 sequence is 15 residues long. Germline V gene data show CDR1 as SGHTA and CDR2 as FQGNSA. Trimming removed 5 bases from V and 4 bases from J, with 12 bases in between. CDR3 in amino acids: CASSRGAAYNSPLHF. The CDR3 nucleotides are TGTGCCAGCAGCCGGGGCGCGGCTTATAATTCACCCCTCCACTTT.

V is TRBV7-2 and J is TRBJ2-1, with no clear D. The CDR3 has 13 amino acids. Germline loops: CDR1 SGHTA, CDR2 FQGNSA. Trimming left V 1 base short and J 9 bases short, with 10 bases between. The CDR3 sequence is CASSLGWRREQFF. The DNA for the CDR3 is TGTGCCAGCAGCTTAGGATGGCGTCGTGAGCAGTTCTTC.

This clone was recorded only once. The rearrangement joins TRBV7-8 to TRBJ1-2, with D possibly TRBD1 on 5 matching bases. Trimming removed 0 bases from V and 7 bases from J, with 18 bases in between. CDR3 length equals 16 residues. From germline, CDR1 is SGHVS and CDR2 FQNEAQ. The CDR3 coding sequence is TGTGCCAGCAGCTTAGCGCCGGCAGGGCGAGGGTTTGGCTACACCTTC. Protein: CASSLAPAGRGFGYTF.

A single count supports this clone. This chain connects TRBV5-4 to TRBJ2-7; the match to TRBD1 covers 8 bases. The CDR3 contains 15 residues. V was pared by 3 bases and J by 4 bases, with 9 bases of the junction left unmatched. Per the germline V gene, CDR1 is SGHNT and CDR2 is YYREEE (reference sequence). CDR3 sequence reads: CASSSYRGSPYEQYF. The DNA of the CDR3 is TGTGCCAGCAGCTCCTACAGGGGGTCCCCGTACGAGCAGTACTTC.

This chain links TRBV5-1 with TRBJ2-1; D ambiguous. CDR3 size: 17 residues. Germline V gene lookup returns CDR1 SGHRS and CDR2 YFSETQ. V was clipped by 4 bases and J by 0 bases, with 17 bases between them. CDR3 bases: TGCGCCAGCAGCAGGTCAGGAACAATATCCTCCTACAATGAGCAGTTCTTC. Residues: CASSRSGTISSYNEQFF.